This TCR beta chain was sequenced for a study of T cell responses to AZD1222 COVID-19 vaccine (dated by TCRdb to the early 2020s). Regarding the complete study: AZD1222 recipients with second doses at about 4 weeks or about 12 weeks were pooled, because spike-specific TCR depth and breadth did not differ between schedules. A total of under 250 trial participants underwent TCR sequencing, of whom roughly 210 had received two doses of AZD1222 and approximately 25 had received two doses of the MenACWY control vaccine. Trial participants were enrolled by age into subgroups of 18-55, 56-69 and 70-plus years, and around 150, 29 and 61 TCR-sequenced participants, respectively, were included in these subgroups.

The CDR3 regions of human TCRbeta chains were subjected to immunosequencing. On the authors' methods: TCRs in the repertoires were compared against a reference library of SARS-CoV-2-specific TCRs that had been generated with the MIRA antigen-specificity platform. Breadth was defined as the fraction of unique TCRs that were SARS-CoV-2-associated. Depth was defined as the fraction of total T cells that were SARS-CoV-2-associated. Using the MIRA data, each spike-specific TCR was mapped to the spike region that the TCR reacts to and placed in a CD4 or CD8 class. Log10-transformed breadth and depth values were compared by one-way ANOVA with Sidak's multiple comparisons tests. The clones in this table, taken by TCRdb from immuneACCESS, are in-frame only. Not every clone is retained; where verified, under half of the shortfall comes from an unresolved V gene, and the cause of the rest is unknown. From that table come the V and J calls and clone size; the DNA was used to work out D and trimming. This sample has 90,000 to 120,000 clones in its table, and 85% to 95% of those were observed once. The ten most abundant clones make up less than 5% of the sample.

From the cysteine up to the phenylalanine, the CDR3 has a length of 12 residues. The kept DNA is CDR3 alone, 36 bases in frame from the first base. According to the germline V gene, CDR1 reads SNHLY and CDR2 reads FYNNEI. V lost 6 bases and J lost 6 bases; the stretch between them is 12 bases long. The time point label here, explained by the study, means: baseline before first vaccination. Vaccinee samples came from UK trials COV001 and COV002, including a single-blind randomized controlled phase 2/3 trial of AZD1222 (ChAdOx1 nCoV-19) in healthy adults. For TCRbeta chain sequencing, PBMC samples from trial participants were taken at day 0 and at day 28 after the second dose. To note about this clone: Its binding antigen is unknown. No quality values exist for individual bases; no much larger clone is one base distant.

The research as a whole found: Participants were mostly white British, with more females than males. The authors suggested clonal diversity may have been underestimated. The whole spike protein was spanned by vaccine-associated CD4 TCRs, and dominant responses were seen in regions 160-218 and 743-854. Because no samples from the day 14 peak response were available, repertoires could be characterized only after the peak T cell response. After two AZD1222 doses, spike-specific TCR breadth and depth were significantly higher than at day 0 and than in MenACWY recipients. Nearly half of unique spike-specific TCRs reportedly recognized epitopes outside regions mutated in the B.1.351 and B.1.1.7 variants. Conclusions about previously exposed vaccinees are limited because only five or six AZD1222 recipients were SARS-CoV-2 seropositive at baseline. The 56-69-year group was small, and its depth increase did not reach significance, likely because of low power.

The clonotype comes from an adult in good health. Sample: peripheral blood, taken on day 0 of AZD1222 vaccination. Recombination linked TRBV2 to TRBJ2-7; TRBD2 is a weak D gene call, 5 bases matching. The sequenced DNA is TGTGCCAGCAGCAATTCACGGGGCGAGCAGTACTTC. It translates as CASSNSRGEQYF.